The entry below gives a single T cell receptor beta chain sequence along with its context. TCRdb keeps only in-frame clones here, not all; method: immunoSEQ multiplex PCR. The data hold approximately 710,000 clones, with less than 95% observed a single time. The donor cohort consisted entirely of Caucasian adults residing in Nashville, Tennessee. This record belongs to a study of shared clonotypes between healthy human individuals. Study-level background: Donors, aged 18 to 49, were a couple of women and three men. For every donor, three CD4 naive, three CD4 memory, two CD8 naive and one CD8 memory plates were used.

Sequenced: memory CD8+ T cells from PBMCs. Subset reported: CD45RO+ cells pooled with CCR7-negative TemRA cells. This TCR came from a man younger than 35 in good health. Some clones in this sample may be carry-over from other donors' samples.

The CDR3 nucleotides are TGTGCCAGCAGCTTAGGGGACACCGGGGAGCTGTTTTTT. Residues: CASSLGDTGELFF. This chain links TRBV11-1 with TRBJ2-2; no firm D call. This CDR3 comprises 13 residues. V lost 1 base to trimming and J lost 3 bases, with 3 bases between them. Germline CDR1 and CDR2: SGHAT and FQDESV (reference sequence).